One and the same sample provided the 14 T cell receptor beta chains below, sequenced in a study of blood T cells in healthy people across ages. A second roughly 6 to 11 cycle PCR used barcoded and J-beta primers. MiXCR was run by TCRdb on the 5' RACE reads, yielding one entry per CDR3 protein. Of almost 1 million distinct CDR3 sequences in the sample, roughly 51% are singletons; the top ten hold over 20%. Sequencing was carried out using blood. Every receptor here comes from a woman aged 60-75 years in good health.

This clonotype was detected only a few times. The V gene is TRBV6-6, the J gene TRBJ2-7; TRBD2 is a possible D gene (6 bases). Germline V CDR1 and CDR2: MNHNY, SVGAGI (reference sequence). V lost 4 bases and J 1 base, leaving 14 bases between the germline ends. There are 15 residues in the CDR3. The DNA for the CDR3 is TGTGCCAGCAGTTCAACAACCGGGAGTTCCTACGAGCAGTACTTC. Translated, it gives CASSSTTGSSYEQYF.

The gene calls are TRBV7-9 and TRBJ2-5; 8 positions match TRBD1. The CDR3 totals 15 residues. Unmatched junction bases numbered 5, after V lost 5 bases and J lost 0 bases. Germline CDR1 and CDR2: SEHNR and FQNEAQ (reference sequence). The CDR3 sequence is CASSRKDRDQETQYF. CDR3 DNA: TGTGCCAGCAGCCGAAAGGACAGGGACCAAGAGACCCAGTACTTC.

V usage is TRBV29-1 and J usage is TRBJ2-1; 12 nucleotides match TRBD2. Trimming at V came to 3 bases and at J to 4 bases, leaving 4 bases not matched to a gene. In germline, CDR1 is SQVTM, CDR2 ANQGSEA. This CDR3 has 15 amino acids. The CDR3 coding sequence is TGCAGCGTTGAGGGAGGGACTAGCGGGTACAATGAGCAGTTCTTC. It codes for CSVEGGTSGYNEQFF.

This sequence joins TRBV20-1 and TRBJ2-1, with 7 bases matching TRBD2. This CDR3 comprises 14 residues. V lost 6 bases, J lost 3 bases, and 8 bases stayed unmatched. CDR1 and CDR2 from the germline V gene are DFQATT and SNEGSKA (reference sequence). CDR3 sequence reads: CSALFTSVYNEQFF. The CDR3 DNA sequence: TGCAGTGCCCTATTCACTAGCGTCTACAATGAGCAGTTCTTC.

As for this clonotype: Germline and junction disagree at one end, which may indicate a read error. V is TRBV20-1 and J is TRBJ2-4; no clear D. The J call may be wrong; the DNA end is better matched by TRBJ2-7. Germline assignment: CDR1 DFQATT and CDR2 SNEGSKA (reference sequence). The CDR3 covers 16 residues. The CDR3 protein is CSASNTGRVGSCEQYF. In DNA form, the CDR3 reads TGCAGTGCTTCCAATACGGGTAGGGTTGGCTCCTGCGAGCAGTACTTC.

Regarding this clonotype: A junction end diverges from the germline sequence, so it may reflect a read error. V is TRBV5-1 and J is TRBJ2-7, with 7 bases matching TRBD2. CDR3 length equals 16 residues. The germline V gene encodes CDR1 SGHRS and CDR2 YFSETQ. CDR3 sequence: CANSLFFGGSNYEQYF. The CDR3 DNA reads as TGCGCCAACAGCTTATTCTTCGGGGGGTCCAACTACGAGCAGTACTTC.

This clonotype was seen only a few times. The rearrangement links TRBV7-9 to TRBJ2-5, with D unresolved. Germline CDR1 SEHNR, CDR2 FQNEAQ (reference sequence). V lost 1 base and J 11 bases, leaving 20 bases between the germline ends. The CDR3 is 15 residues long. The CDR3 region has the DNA TGTGCCAGCAGCTTAGACAGAGCCCTTTTCGATGAGCAGTACTTC. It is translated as CASSLDRALFDEQYF.

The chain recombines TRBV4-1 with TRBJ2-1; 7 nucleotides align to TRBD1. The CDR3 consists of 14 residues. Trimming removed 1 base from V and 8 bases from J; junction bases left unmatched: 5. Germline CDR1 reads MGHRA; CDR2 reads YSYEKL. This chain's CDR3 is CASSQAQGDDEQFF. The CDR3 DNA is TGCGCCAGCAGCCAAGCTCAGGGGGACGATGAGCAGTTCTTC.

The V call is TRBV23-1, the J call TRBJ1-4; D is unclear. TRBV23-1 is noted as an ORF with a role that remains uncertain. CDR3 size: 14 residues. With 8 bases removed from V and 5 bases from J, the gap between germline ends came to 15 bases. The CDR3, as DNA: TGCGCCAGCCTCGGGCCAAGGAGGAATGAAAAACTGTTTTTT. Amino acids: CASLGPRRNEKLFF.

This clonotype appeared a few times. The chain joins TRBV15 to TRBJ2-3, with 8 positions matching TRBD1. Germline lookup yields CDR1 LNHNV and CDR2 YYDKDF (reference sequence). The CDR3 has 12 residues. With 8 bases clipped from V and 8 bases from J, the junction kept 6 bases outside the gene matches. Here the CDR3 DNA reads TGTGCCACCCGTCAGGGGGCCGGTACGCAGTATTTT. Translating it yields CATRQGAGTQYF.

This CDR3 reads CASSQSDLAGVAETQYF. CDR3 bases: TGTGCCAGCAGCCAGAGCGATTTGGCGGGGGTTGCTGAGACCCAGTACTTC. The rearrangement uses TRBV3-1 and TRBJ2-5; 7 positions match TRBD2. Germline V gives CDR1 LGHDT, CDR2 YNNKEL (reference sequence). The trim removed 3 bases at V and 5 bases at J, leaving 15 bases unmatched. The CDR3 runs 17 residues.

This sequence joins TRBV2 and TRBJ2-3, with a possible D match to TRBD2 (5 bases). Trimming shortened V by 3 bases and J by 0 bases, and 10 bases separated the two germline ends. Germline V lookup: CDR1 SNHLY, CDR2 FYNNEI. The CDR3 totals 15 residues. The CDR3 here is CASSETTTSTDTQYF. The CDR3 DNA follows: TGTGCCAGCAGTGAGACTACAACTAGCACAGATACGCAGTATTTT.

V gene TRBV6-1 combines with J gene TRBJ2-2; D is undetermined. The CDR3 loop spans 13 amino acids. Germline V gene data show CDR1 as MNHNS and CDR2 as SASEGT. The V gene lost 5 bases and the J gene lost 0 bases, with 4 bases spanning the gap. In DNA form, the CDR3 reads TGTGCCAGCAGTCAACCGAACACCGGGGAGCTGTTTTTT. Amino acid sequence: CASSQPNTGELFF.

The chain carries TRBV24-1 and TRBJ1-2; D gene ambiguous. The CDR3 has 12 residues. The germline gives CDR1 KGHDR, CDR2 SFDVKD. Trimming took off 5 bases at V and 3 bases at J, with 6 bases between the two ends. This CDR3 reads CATSADYYGYTF. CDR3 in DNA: TGTGCCACCAGTGCGGATTACTATGGCTACACCTTC.